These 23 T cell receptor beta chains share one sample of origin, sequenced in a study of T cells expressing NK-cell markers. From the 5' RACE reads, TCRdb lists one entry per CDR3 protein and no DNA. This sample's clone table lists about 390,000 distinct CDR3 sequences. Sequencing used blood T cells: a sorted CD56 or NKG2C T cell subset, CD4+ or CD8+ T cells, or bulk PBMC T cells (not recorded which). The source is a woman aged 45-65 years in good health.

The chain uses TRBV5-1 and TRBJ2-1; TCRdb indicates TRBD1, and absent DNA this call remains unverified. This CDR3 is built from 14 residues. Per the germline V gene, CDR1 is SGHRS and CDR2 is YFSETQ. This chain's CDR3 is CASSLQRGVNEQFF.

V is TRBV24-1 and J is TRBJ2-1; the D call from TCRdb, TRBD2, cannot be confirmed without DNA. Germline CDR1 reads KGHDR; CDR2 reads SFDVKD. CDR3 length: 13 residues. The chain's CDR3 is CATSAVGGDEQFF.

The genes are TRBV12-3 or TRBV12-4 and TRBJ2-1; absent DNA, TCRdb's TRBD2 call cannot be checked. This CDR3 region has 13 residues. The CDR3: CASRGRWYNEQFF.

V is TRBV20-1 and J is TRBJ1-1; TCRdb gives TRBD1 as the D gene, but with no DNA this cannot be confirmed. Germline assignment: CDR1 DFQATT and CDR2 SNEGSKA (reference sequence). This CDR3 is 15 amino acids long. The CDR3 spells CSAYFNRGLNTEAFF.

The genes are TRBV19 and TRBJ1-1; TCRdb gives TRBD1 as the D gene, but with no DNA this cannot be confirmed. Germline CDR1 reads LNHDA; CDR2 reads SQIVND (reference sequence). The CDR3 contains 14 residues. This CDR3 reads CASSKLGTGLEAFF.

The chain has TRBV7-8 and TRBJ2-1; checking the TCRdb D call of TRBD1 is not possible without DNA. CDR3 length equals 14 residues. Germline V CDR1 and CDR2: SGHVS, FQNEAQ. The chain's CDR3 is CASSLAMGGREQFF.

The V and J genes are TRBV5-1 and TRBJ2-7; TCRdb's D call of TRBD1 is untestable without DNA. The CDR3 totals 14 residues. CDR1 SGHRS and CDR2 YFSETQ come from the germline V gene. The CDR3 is CASSLTQTGYEQYF.

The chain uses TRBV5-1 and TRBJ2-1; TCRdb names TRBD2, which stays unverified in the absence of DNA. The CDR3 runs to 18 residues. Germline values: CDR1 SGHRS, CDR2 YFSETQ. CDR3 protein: CASSSVPAGLGTSNEQFF.

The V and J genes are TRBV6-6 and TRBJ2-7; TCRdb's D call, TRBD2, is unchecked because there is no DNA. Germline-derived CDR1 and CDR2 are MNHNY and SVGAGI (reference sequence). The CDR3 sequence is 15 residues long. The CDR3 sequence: CASSYLAGARYEQYF.

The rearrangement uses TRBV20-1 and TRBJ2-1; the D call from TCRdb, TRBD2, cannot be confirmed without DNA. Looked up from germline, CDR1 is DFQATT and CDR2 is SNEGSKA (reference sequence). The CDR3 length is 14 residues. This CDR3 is CSAEREGRVDEQFF.

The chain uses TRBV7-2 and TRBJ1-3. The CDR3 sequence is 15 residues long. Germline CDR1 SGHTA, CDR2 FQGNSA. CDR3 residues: CASSLDAASGNTIYF.

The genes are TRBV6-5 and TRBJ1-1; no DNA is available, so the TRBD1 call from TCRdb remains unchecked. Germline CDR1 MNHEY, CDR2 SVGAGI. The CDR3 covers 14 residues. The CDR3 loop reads CASSSGDLDTEAFF.

The CDR3 spells CASTPAEGNEQFF. The chain has TRBV6-5 and TRBJ2-1; TCRdb's D call of TRBD2 is untestable without DNA. CDR3 length: 13 amino acids. Germline loops: CDR1 MNHEY, CDR2 SVGAGI.

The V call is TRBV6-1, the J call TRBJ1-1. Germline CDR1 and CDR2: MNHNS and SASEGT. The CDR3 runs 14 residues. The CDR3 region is CASSEFWENTEAFF.

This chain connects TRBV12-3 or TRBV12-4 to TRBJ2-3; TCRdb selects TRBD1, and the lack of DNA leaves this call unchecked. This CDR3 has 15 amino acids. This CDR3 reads CASSSTGHPADTQYF.

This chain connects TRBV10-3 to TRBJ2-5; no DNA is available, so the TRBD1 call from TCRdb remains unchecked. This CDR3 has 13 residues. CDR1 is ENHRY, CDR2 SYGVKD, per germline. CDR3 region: CAIGWDRGETQYF.

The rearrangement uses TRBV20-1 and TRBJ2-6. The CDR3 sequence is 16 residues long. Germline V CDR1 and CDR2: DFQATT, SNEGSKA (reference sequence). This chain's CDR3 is CSARDVIRSGANVLTF.

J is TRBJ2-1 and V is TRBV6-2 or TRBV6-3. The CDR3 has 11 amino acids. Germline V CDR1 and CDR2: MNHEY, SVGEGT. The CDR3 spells CASSSTYEQFF.

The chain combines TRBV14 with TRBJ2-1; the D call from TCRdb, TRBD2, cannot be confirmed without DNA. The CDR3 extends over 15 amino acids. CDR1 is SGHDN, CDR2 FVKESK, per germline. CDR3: CASSQWTSGSGEQFF.

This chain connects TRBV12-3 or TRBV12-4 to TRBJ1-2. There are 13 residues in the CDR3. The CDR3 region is CASSPDAVYGYTF.

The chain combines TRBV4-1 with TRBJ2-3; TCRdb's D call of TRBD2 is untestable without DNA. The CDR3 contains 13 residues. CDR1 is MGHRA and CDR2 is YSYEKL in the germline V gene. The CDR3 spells CASSPLGPPILYF.

CDR3 sequence reads: CAISGGFSDTQYF. The chain has TRBV10-3 and TRBJ2-3. The CDR3 covers 13 residues. Germline assignment: CDR1 ENHRY and CDR2 SYGVKD.

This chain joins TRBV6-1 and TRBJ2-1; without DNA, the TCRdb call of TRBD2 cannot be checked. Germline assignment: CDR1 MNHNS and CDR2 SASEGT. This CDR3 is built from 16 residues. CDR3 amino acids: CASSELVSGGINEQFF.